The rows below give T cell receptor beta chains drawn from one sample of a study of blood T cell repertoires in COVID-19. The method was immunoSEQ multiplex PCR; TCRdb's version includes in-frame clones alone and lacks a portion of them. This repertoire shows some 250,000 clones, approximately 86% found once; its top ten account for 1.5% to 2%. Sequences were obtained from peripheral blood. The source is a man aged 25-45 years with active or convalescent COVID-19. The CDR3 runs from the conserved cysteine through the conserved F or W. D genes are given only for firm matches. Some rows have no size entry. The others give once, few or many, or a class for an expanded clone.

clone size: NA; D gene: NA; V gene: TRBV9; J gene: TRBJ1-3; CDR3 DNA: TGTGCCAGCAGCCCAGATGGGGCCGCGGCAAACACCATATATTTT; CDR3 protein: CASSPDGAAANTIYF
clone size: NA; D gene: TRBD1; V gene: TRBV5-1; J gene: TRBJ2-2; CDR3 DNA: TGCGCCAGCAGCCCAGCGGGACAGGGATATGTTTCCTATACCACCGGGGAGCTGTTTTTT; CDR3 protein: CASSPAGQGYVSYTTGELFF
clone size: few; D gene: NA; V gene: TRBV7-2; J gene: TRBJ2-7; CDR3 DNA: TGTGCCAGCAGCTTTGACAGCACCTACGAGCAGTACTTC; CDR3 protein: CASSFDSTYEQYF
clone size: NA; D gene: NA; V gene: TRBV7-8; J gene: TRBJ2-3; CDR3 DNA: TGTGCCAGCAGCTTAAGGAGGTACACAGATACGCAGTATTTT; CDR3 protein: CASSLRRYTDTQYF
clone size: once; D gene: NA; V gene: TRBV7-2; J gene: TRBJ2-7; CDR3 DNA: TGTGCCAGCAGCTTGGCGGACAATTTGGCTTACGAGCAGTACTTC; CDR3 protein: CASSLADNLAYEQYF
clone size: NA; D gene: NA; V gene: TRBV3-1/TRBV3-2; J gene: TRBJ1-5; CDR3 DNA: TGTGCCAGCAGCCAAGGGCCCCGTCAGCCCCAGCATTTT; CDR3 protein: CASSQGPRQPQHF
clone size: NA; D gene: TRBD1; V gene: TRBV18; J gene: TRBJ1-5; CDR3 DNA: TGTGCCAGCTCACCGGGACAGGGATTGGTTAGCAATCAGCCCCAGCATTTT; CDR3 protein: CASSPGQGLVSNQPQHF
clone size: once; D gene: TRBD1; V gene: TRBV5-6; J gene: TRBJ1-4; CDR3 DNA: TGTGCCAGCCGACTACAGGGGGTGTACGAAAAACTGTTTTTT; CDR3 protein: CASRLQGVYEKLFF
clone size: NA; D gene: NA; V gene: TRBV3-1/TRBV3-2; J gene: TRBJ1-4; CDR3 DNA: TGTGCCAGCAGCCAAGATTCCGGGGGCGGGGGTGAAAAACTGTTTTTT; CDR3 protein: CASSQDSGGGGEKLFF
clone size: NA; D gene: NA; V gene: TRBV30; J gene: TRBJ1-1; CDR3 DNA: TGTGCCTGGAGCGGGGGGGCAGGGGATGAACGAGCTTTCTTT; CDR3 protein: CAWSGGAGDERAFF
clone size: NA; D gene: NA; V gene: TRBV30; J gene: TRBJ1-2; CDR3 DNA: TGTGCCTGGAGTATTGGGGGCATTAGCTATGGCTACACCTTC; CDR3 protein: CAWSIGGISYGYTF
clone size: NA; D gene: TRBD1; V gene: TRBV25-1; J gene: TRBJ1-1; CDR3 DNA: TGTGCCAGCAGTGAAGGGGGGACAGGCCAACTGGGGACTGAAGCTTTCTTT; CDR3 protein: CASSEGGTGQLGTEAFF